This T cell receptor beta chain was obtained from a study of CD8 T cells in Susac syndrome. cDNA came from around 0.54 to 1 ug RNA primed by random hexamers. TCRdb passed the immunoSEQ multiplex PCR reads through MiXCR, listing each CDR3 protein once. The table lists about 80,000 distinct CDR3 sequences, around 94% of them singletons. The clonotype was recovered from a human donor in good health. Input material: CD8+ T cells from PBMCs.

The CDR3 loop is CASSARYGYTF. The CDR3 DNA is TGTGCCAGCAGCGCCCGCTATGGCTACACCTTC. The chain carries TRBV9 and TRBJ1-2; D gene ambiguous. CDR1 is SGDLS, CDR2 YYNGEE, per germline. The CDR3 covers 11 residues. The V end was cut by 3 bases, the J end by 4 bases, with 4 bases between.